Listed below are T cell receptor beta chains from one sample, sequenced in a study of blood T cells in healthy people across ages. TCRdb recomputed calls from the 5' RACE reads with MiXCR, one row per CDR3 protein. Of some 640,000 distinct CDR3 sequences listed, 49% are singletons. The specimen was blood. Receptors were obtained from a woman in her fifties or sixties in good health. Both conserved end residues are part of each CDR3. Each record gives: clone size, V gene, D gene, J gene, CDR3 DNA, CDR3 protein. The D gene is left open where the match is weak. Where a row states a size, it is once, few, many or the class of an expanded clone; other rows omit it.

few	TRBV7-2	NA	TRBJ1-4	TGTGCCAGCAGTCGGGCGCCGGAGAATGAAAAACTGTTTTTT	CASSRAPENEKLFF
NA	TRBV27	NA	TRBJ1-2	TGTGCCAGCAGTACCGCAGGAGGATTGGGGATCTATGGCTACACCTTC	CASSTAGGLGIYGYTF
NA	TRBV18	NA	TRBJ1-1	TGTGCCAGCTCACCAAGTGGGACGAGGGGCACTGAAGCTTTCTTT	CASSPSGTRGTEAFF
once	TRBV20-1	NA	TRBJ2-5	TGCAGTGCCAGGACAGTGGTCGTAGAGACCCAGTACTTC	CSARTVVVETQYF
NA	TRBV6-6	NA	TRBJ1-2	TGTGCCAGCAGTTACTATTCCGGGGGAGGACTTAACTATGGCTACACCTTC	CASSYYSGGGLNYGYTF
NA	TRBV10-3	NA	TRBJ1-1	TGTGCCATCGCTGCAGGGGCCACGAACACTGAAGCTTTCTTT	CAIAAGATNTEAFF
few	TRBV7-3	TRBD2	TRBJ2-5	TGTGCCAGCAGCCCTGGACTAGCGGGCCTAAATGAGCAGTACTTC	CASSPGLAGLNEQYF
few	TRBV27	NA	TRBJ2-7	TGTGCCAGCAGTTTACGAGCGGAAGGGGCCTACGAGCAGTACTTC	CASSLRAEGAYEQYF
few	TRBV7-9	NA	TRBJ2-5	TGTGCCAGCAGCTCGACGAACAGGGTTAGGGAGACCCAGTACTTC	CASSSTNRVRETQYF
NA	TRBV29-1	NA	TRBJ2-5	TGCAGCGTAACGGGAGTTGAGACCCAGTACTTC	CSVTGVETQYF
NA	TRBV29-1	TRBD2	TRBJ2-3	TGCAGCGGCCTAGCGGGACTAGATACGCAGTATTTT	CSGLAGLDTQYF
NA	TRBV4-3	TRBD2	TRBJ2-1	TGCGCCAGCAGCCTAAATCTAGCGGGGGGTTGGCAGTTCTTC	CASSLNLAGGWQFF
NA	TRBV2	NA	TRBJ1-4	TGTGCCAGCATTTCGCCAGGGAGTTTTGAAAAACTGTTTTTT	CASISPGSFEKLFF
few	TRBV5-1	NA	TRBJ2-5	TGCGCCAGCAGCTTGGGACACCCTGGGGGAGAGACCCAGTACTTC	CASSLGHPGGETQYF
NA	TRBV7-8	TRBD1	TRBJ2-7	TGTGCCAGCAGCTTCTATACAGGGGTCTACGAGCAGTACTTC	CASSFYTGVYEQYF
few	TRBV15	NA	TRBJ1-4	TGTGCCACGGCGGGGCAGCTTAATGAAAAACTGTTTTTT	CATAGQLNEKLFF